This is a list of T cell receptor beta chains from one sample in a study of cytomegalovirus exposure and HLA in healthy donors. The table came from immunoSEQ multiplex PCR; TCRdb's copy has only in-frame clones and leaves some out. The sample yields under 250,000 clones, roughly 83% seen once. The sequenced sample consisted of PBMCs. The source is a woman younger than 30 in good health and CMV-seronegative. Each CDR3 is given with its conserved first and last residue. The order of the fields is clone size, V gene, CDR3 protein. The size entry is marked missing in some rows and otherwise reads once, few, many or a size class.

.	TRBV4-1	CASSQGGRAPRGTDTQYF
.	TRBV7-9	CASSHRTAPNTEAFF
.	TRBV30	CAWRGSYEQYF
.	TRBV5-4	CASGELGQFNSPLHF
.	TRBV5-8	CASSWATGVETQYF
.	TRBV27	CASSILRDRGSPLHF
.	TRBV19	CASTPGQGAGGYTF
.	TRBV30	CAWSVGLAGGPEQFF
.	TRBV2	CASSEMRGAFNEQFF
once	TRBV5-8	CASSLDRTNTGELFF
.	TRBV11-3	CASSPGLSADTQYF
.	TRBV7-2	CASSLAILSGGPNEQFF
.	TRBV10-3	CAISESNRANYGYTF
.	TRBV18	CASSGPDLYGYTF
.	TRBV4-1	CASSHTGLAGVSGELFF
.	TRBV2	CASSRGSTWGYTF
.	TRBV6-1	CASSEKGFLNTEAFF
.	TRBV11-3	CASSLGGGRAIRTDTQYF
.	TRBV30	CAWDSSGAPPRYF
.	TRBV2	CASSADRVVGGNTIYF
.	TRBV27	CANSLPTGGVGQPQHF
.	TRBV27	CASSPGGTGGLNTEAFF
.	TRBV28	CASSTRQGVSEAFF
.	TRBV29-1	CSVERIAGGLYNEQFF
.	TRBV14	CASSQRDRTSPLHF
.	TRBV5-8	CASSLNLPEQYF
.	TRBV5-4	CASSSPEGVNEQFF
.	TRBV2	CASSRTKRGEQFF
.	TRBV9	CASSGTGNYGYTF
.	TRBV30	CAWMPQETQYF
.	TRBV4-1	CASSQAVVDEQYF
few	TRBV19	CASSIPTGQDGYTF
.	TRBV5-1	CASSLAGGTGELFF
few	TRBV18	CASSPRGNTIYF
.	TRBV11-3	CASSPTSGLNTGELFF
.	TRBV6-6	CASSKDSYSYEQYF
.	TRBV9	CASSLGNSPQPQHF
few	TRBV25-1	CASSESRGNEQFF
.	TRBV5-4	CASSLGGLNTGELFF
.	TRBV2	CASSPQGVAKNIQYF
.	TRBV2	CASDILRLDEQYF
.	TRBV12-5	CASGFEAWGEQFF
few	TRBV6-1	CASSELGNTEAFF
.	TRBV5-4	CASSLAGEGGYTF
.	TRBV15	CAIRGNTEAFF
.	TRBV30	CAWSMGLAGVNEQFF
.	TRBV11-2	CASNLGAYEQYF
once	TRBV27	CASSLGGNEQYF